The present entry profiles one T cell receptor beta chain with its context. Its antigen is not yet known. There are no base qualities to consult, and no much larger clone falls within one base. This specimen comes from a study of OX40 agonist ivuxolimab in advanced cancers. As for the study more broadly: Ivuxolimab was an agonistic, fully human IgG2 monoclonal antibody directed against OX40 (CD134), a costimulatory receptor. The dose-escalation cohort was over 70% male with a mean age of approximately 60 years, ranging from roughly 20 to 80. Prior anti-PD-1, anti-PD-L1 or anti-CTLA-4 therapy was permitted, and 40% of dose-escalation patients had received checkpoint inhibitors. Of the approximately 50 dose-escalation patients, hepatocellular carcinoma was present in approximately 20, melanoma in some 15, renal cell carcinoma in 9 and head and neck cancer in 9. The paper reports the monotherapy dose-escalation portion (N of about 52 patients) of the phase I ivuxolimab trial. Intravenous ivuxolimab was administered to patients every 2 weeks at six dose levels: 0.01, 0.1, 0.3, 1.5, 3 and 10 mg/kg. The purpose of peripheral TCRbeta sequencing was to test whether ivuxolimab changed TCR sequence diversity and led to clonal T-cell expansion. Partial responses were achieved by three dose-escalation patients, of whom one had hepatocellular carcinoma and two had cutaneous melanoma. What the authors observed across the whole study: The antigen specificity of the clonally expanded peripheral T cells was not determined. Low levels of normalized T-cell clonal expansion were also shown by some nonresponding patients. After ivuxolimab, expanded clones were on average more numerous among CD8+ T cells than among CD4+ T cells. At doses of 0.1 to 3.0 mg/kg, clonal expansion of both CD4+ and CD8+ blood T cells was observed from baseline to week 6. In the 0.1-3.0 mg/kg groups, partial responders were among the patients with the lowest normalized peripheral clonal expansion, particularly in CD8+ T cells.

For sequencing of the TCRbeta CDR3 region, genomic DNA was extracted from the sorted cells. The immunoSEQ Assay was used to sequence the TCRbeta CDR3 regions. The source is immuneACCESS, and TCRdb retained only in-frame sequences with V and J called. Part of the clones is not carried over; for the studies checked, unresolved V genes explain less than half of this, and the remainder is unexplained. The sample yields approximately 67,000 clones; just over 90% were counted once. 5% to 6.5% of the sample is taken by the ten largest. Here V drops 5 bases and J drops 7 bases, and the junction holds 8 bases not matched to any gene. Measured from the cysteine to the phenylalanine, the CDR3 is 16 residues long. Kept here is only the CDR3 DNA, which spans 48 bases and is read in frame from base 1. CDR1 and CDR2, looked up from the germline V gene (reference sequence), are PRHDT and FYEKMQ. Patients with a history of autoimmune disease or receiving systemic immunosuppression were excluded from the trial. Peripheral blood for TCR sequencing was collected from all dose cohorts at baseline, on cycle 4 day 1, and on cycle 7 day 1. Samples were obtained from an open-label, multicenter, first-in-human phase I dose-escalation trial of ivuxolimab. Adults with locally advanced or metastatic head and neck squamous cell, hepatocellular, melanoma or renal cell carcinoma were enrolled in the trial. Before TCR sequencing, CD4+ T cells and CD8+ T cells from peripheral blood were sorted into separate populations.

This receptor was identified in an adult with an advanced solid tumor such as melanoma, head and neck, liver or kidney cancer. Recombination joined TRBV13 with TRBJ2-1; 13 central nucleotides agree with TRBD2. Sequences were derived from CD4+ or CD8+ T cells sorted from blood, sampled in a trial of the OX40 agonist ivuxolimab. The base sequence is TGTGCCAGCAGCCCTTCTGGACTAGCGGGGGTGAATGAGCAGTTCTTC. Its amino acids are CASSPSGLAGVNEQFF.